The 9 T cell receptor beta chains given below trace back to one sample, sequenced in a study of cytomegalovirus exposure and HLA in healthy donors. PCR primers comprised 60 Vbeta and 13 Jbeta primers. TCRdb's table, derived via immunoSEQ multiplex PCR, lists solely in-frame clones and lacks some. The sample lists over 80,000 clones; 75% to 80% were seen once. Source material: PBMCs. The receptors stem from a female donor in good health and CMV-seronegative.

The chain combines TRBV28 with TRBJ1-2; possibly TRBD1 for D (5 bases). The ends were cut back, 4 bases at V and 2 bases at J, with 8 bases in the middle. The CDR3 extends over 13 amino acids. Per the germline V gene, CDR1 is MDHEN and CDR2 is SYDVKM. The CDR3 loop reads CASSSDTNYGYTF. DNA of the CDR3: TGTGCCAGCAGTTCGGACACGAACTATGGCTACACCTTC.

The genes are TRBV6-1 and TRBJ2-2; D ambiguous. Germline V lookup: CDR1 MNHNS, CDR2 SASEGT. This CDR3 is 14 amino acids long. Trimming cost V 4 bases and J 6 bases, with 12 bases left between them. The CDR3 sequence is CASSAYLVAGELFF. The CDR3 region has the DNA TGTGCCAGCAGTGCCTACCTCGTCGCCGGGGAGCTGTTTTTT.

This clone showed up just a few times. The chain employs TRBV6-5 and TRBJ1-1; 9 bases match TRBD1. Germline CDR1 MNHEY, CDR2 SVGAGI. This CDR3 comprises 13 residues. V dropped 7 bases and J dropped 4; count of bases not matched to a gene: 4. CDR3 amino acids: CASIATGGTEAFF. CDR3 sequence (DNA): TGTGCCAGCATCGCGACAGGGGGCACTGAAGCTTTCTTT.

The V call is TRBV29-1, the J call TRBJ2-1; TRBD2 aligns across 11 bases. V dropped 3 bases and J dropped 10; count of bases not matched to a gene: 11. In germline, CDR1 is SQVTM, CDR2 ANQGSEA. The CDR3 sequence is 15 residues long. CDR3 sequence: CSVDFFSGREDEQFF. The CDR3, as DNA: TGCAGCGTTGACTTCTTTAGCGGGAGGGAGGACGAGCAGTTCTTC.

The CDR3 sequence is CASSLPGLAGQETQYF. The CDR3 DNA reads as TGTGCCAGCAGCTTACCAGGACTAGCGGGCCAAGAGACCCAGTACTTC. The V call is TRBV7-2, the J call TRBJ2-5, with 11 bases that match TRBD2. Germline CDR1 reads SGHTA; CDR2 reads FQGNSA. Germline trimming cut 2 bases from V and 1 base from J; bases unmatched to any gene: 3. The CDR3 has 16 amino acids. Together with reference TRBV7-2 and TRBJ2-5, the CDR3 gives the full variable domain: GAGVSQSPSNKVTEKGKDVELRCDPISGHTALYWYRQSLGQGLEFLIYFQGNSAPDKSGLPSDRFSAERTGGSVSTLTIQRTQQEDSAVYLCASSLPGLAGQETQYFGPGTRLLVL.

This chain uses TRBV6-5 with TRBJ2-7; D is possibly TRBD2 (5 bases). This CDR3 has 15 residues. V was shortened by 0 bases and J by 7 bases, with 16 bases between the two germline ends. CDR1 and CDR2 (germline): MNHEY, SVGAGI. CDR3 sequence (DNA): TGTGCCAGCAGTTACTCGAGGCTCCCTGAGGGTGAGCAGTACTTC. Its protein product is CASSYSRLPEGEQYF.

The genes are TRBV28 and TRBJ2-5, with TRBD2 as a possible D gene (5 bases). This CDR3 region has 14 residues. V was shortened by 8 bases and J by 2 bases, with 15 bases between the two germline ends. Germline lookup yields CDR1 MDHEN and CDR2 SYDVKM. CDR3 sequence (DNA): TGTGCCAGCCTCCCTCCGGGAATTCAAGAGACCCAGTACTTC. This codes for CASLPPGIQETQYF.

In its sample, this clone was seen once. This rearrangement joins TRBV7-6 to TRBJ2-7; maybe TRBD2 (5 bases). CDR1 and CDR2 (germline): SGHVS, FNYEAQ. Deletions cut 5 bases from V and 1 base from J, with 12 bases between. The CDR3 is 14 amino acids. This CDR3 reads CASSPSGVSYEQYF. The CDR3 nucleotides read TGTGCCAGCAGCCCATCCGGGGTATCCTACGAGCAGTACTTC. Based on the CDR3 plus reference TRBV7-6 and TRBJ2-7, the full variable domain is GAGVSQSPRYKVTKRGQDVALRCDPISGHVSLYWYRQALGQGPEFLTYFNYEAQQDKSGLPNDRFSAERPEGSISTLTIQRTEQRDSAMYRCASSPSGVSYEQYFGPGTRLTVT.

The CDR3 DNA reads TGTGCCAGCAGCATCGCCTCGGGGACTAGTGTACCCGGGGAGCTGTTTTTT. Amino acids: CASSIASGTSVPGELFF. The J gene is TRBJ2-2, the V gene TRBV21-1; the listed D gene, TRBD2, was not tested against the DNA. TRBV21-1 is assigned pseudogene status. This CDR3 has 17 amino acids.